This is a list of T cell receptor beta chains from one sample in a study of CD8 T cells in Susac syndrome. TCRdb itself ran the immunoSEQ multiplex PCR reads through MiXCR, one entry per CDR3 protein. The sample records hundreds of thousands of distinct CDR3 sequences, approximately 94% being singletons. Sequenced: CD4+ T cells from PBMCs. These receptors all stem from a human donor with Susac syndrome. The CDR3 runs from the conserved cysteine through the conserved F or W. The D gene is left open where the match is weak. Not all rows give a size; the values are once, few, many and, for expanded clones, a class.

v_gene	abundance	d_gene	j_gene	CDR3nt	CDR3aa
TRBV3-1	.	TRBD1	TRBJ1-6	TGTGCCAGCAGCCACCCGCCGGACAGGTTGGGATATTCACCCCTCCACTTT	CASSHPPDRLGYSPLHF
TRBV9	.	.	TRBJ1-6	TGTGCCAGCAGCTCATCGGCCAGACCCGTTAATTCACCCCTCCACTTT	CASSSSARPVNSPLHF
TRBV19	once	.	TRBJ1-5	TGTGCCAGTAGCGAAGTTTTCCGCCAGCCCCAGCATTTT	CASSEVFRQPQHF
TRBV19	.	.	TRBJ2-4	TGTGCCAGTATATCTGGAGCCAAAAACATTCAGTACTTC	CASISGAKNIQYF
TRBV24-1	.	.	TRBJ2-1	TGTGCCACCAGTGACTCGGGCGGGCCGCACTACAATGAGCAGTTCTTC	CATSDSGGPHYNEQFF
TRBV20-1	.	.	TRBJ2-1	TGCAGTGCTACCCCTATGGACTCCGAGAAGCAGTTCTTC	CSATPMDSEKQFF
TRBV18	.	.	TRBJ2-3	TGTGCCAGCTCACCGGAGGGGGGACTTATTCCTGGCACAGATACGCAGTATTTT	CASSPEGGLIPGTDTQYF
TRBV9	.	.	TRBJ1-4	TGTGCCAGCAGCGATGTAGACATGGCAACTAATGAAAAACTGTTTTTT	CASSDVDMATNEKLFF
TRBV29-1	once	.	TRBJ2-5	TGCAGCGTGAATTCGGGCCAAGAGACCCAGTACTTC	CSVNSGQETQYF
TRBV20-1	.	.	TRBJ1-2	TGCAGTGCTGCATATGGCTACACCTTC	CSAAYGYTF
TRBV29-1	once	TRBD1	TRBJ1-2	TGCAGCGTTGTCCCGGGACAGAGAAACTATGGCTACACCTTC	CSVVPGQRNYGYTF
TRBV12-3/TRBV12-4	.	.	TRBJ1-5	TGTGCCAGCAGTTTCCAAGAAAGCAATCAGCCCCAGCATTTT	CASSFQESNQPQHF
TRBV12-3/TRBV12-4	.	.	TRBJ1-5	TGTGCCAGCAGTTTCGGCAGGGAGGTCCAGCCCCAGCATTTT	CASSFGREVQPQHF
TRBV7-9	.	.	TRBJ2-3	TGTGCCAGCAGCCCAATCGGGGTCACAGATACGCAGTATTTT	CASSPIGVTDTQYF
TRBV30	.	.	TRBJ1-6	TGTGCCTGGACCGAGCCCTGGAGTTACGGTCTTTCACCCCTCCACTTT	CAWTEPWSYGLSPLHF
TRBV24-1	.	.	TRBJ1-5	TGTGCCACCAGTGAAGGTAGCAATCAGCCCCAGCATTTT	CATSEGSNQPQHF
TRBV20-1	.	.	TRBJ2-1	TGCAGCCCCTATTCAGGTCGCCCCGAATACAATGAGCAGTTCTTC	CSPYSGRPEYNEQFF
TRBV11-1	.	TRBD2	TRBJ2-5	TGTGCCAGCAGCGTTACTAGCGACCAAGAGACCCAGTACTTC	CASSVTSDQETQYF
TRBV7-8	.	TRBD2	TRBJ2-5	TGTGCCAGCAGCACCCTAGCGGGCGCTCAAGAGACCCAGTACTTC	CASSTLAGAQETQYF
TRBV6-2/TRBV6-3	.	TRBD1	TRBJ1-6	TGTGCCAGCAGCTTACCTCCGGGACAGGGGACACCCCTCCACTTT	CASSLPPGQGTPLHF
TRBV5-4	.	TRBD2	TRBJ2-2	TGTGCCAGCAGCCCGGGACTAGCGGACCCCGGCGGGGAGCTGTTTTTT	CASSPGLADPGGELFF
TRBV7-8	.	.	TRBJ1-2	TGTGCCAGCAGCAGTCGGGACTATGGCTACACCTTC	CASSSRDYGYTF
TRBV6-1	.	.	TRBJ2-2	TGTGCCAGCAGACGGGACACGCACACCGGGGAGCTGTTTTTT	CASRRDTHTGELFF
TRBV27	.	.	TRBJ2-7	TGTGCCAGCAGCTCTATCCGTCACGGGCAGTACTTC	CASSSIRHGQYF
TRBV25-1	.	.	TRBJ2-5	TGTGCCAGCAGTGAACCGAAGGGCCGGGAGACCCAGTACTTC	CASSEPKGRETQYF
TRBV6-5	.	.	TRBJ1-2	TGTGCCAGCAGTAGCCAGGGGATTAGCTATGGCTACACCTTC	CASSSQGISYGYTF
TRBV30	.	TRBD1	TRBJ1-2	TGTGCCTGGGGGCGGGACAGGGGGCTCTATGGCTACACCTTC	CAWGRDRGLYGYTF
TRBV20-1	.	TRBD2	TRBJ2-3	TGCAGTGCTGCCCTCGGGCGGGGGGTCACAGATACGCAGTATTTT	CSAALGRGVTDTQYF
TRBV11-2	.	.	TRBJ2-5	TGTGCCAGCAGCTTAGCCCCGGGGGGCCCCCAGGAGACCCAGTACTTC	CASSLAPGGPQETQYF
TRBV4-1	.	.	TRBJ1-2	TGCGCCAGCAGCATTTCCTCAGGGATTGGTGACTATGGCTACACCTTC	CASSISSGIGDYGYTF
TRBV29-1	.	.	TRBJ2-1	TGCAGCGTTCCGACCGGGTCCTCCTACAATGAGCAGTTCTTC	CSVPTGSSYNEQFF
TRBV2	.	.	TRBJ1-1	TGTGCCAGCAGTGACCGGGGGGCGACTGAAGCTTTCTTT	CASSDRGATEAFF
TRBV3-1	.	.	TRBJ2-3	TGTGCCAGCAGCCAAGGAAGTTACACAGATACGCAGTATTTT	CASSQGSYTDTQYF
TRBV6-4	.	.	TRBJ1-2	TGTGCCAGCAGTGATTGGGGAGCCGGCTACACCTTC	CASSDWGAGYTF
TRBV20-1	.	.	TRBJ2-3	TGCAGTGCTAGACCTCATGGGGAGAGAGTGCGAGATACGCAGTATTTT	CSARPHGERVRDTQYF
TRBV9	once	TRBD1	TRBJ1-6	TGTGCCAGCAGCTCCGGGGACAGGGCTAATTCACCCCTCCACTTT	CASSSGDRANSPLHF
TRBV7-2	.	.	TRBJ2-1	TGTGCCAGCAGCTTCCAATCAGGGGCAAACAATGAGCAGTTCTTC	CASSFQSGANNEQFF
TRBV5-1	.	.	TRBJ2-7	TGCGCCAGCAGCCTCCGCCCGGACCGAGACTACGAGCAGTACTTC	CASSLRPDRDYEQYF
TRBV4-3	.	TRBD2	TRBJ2-2	TGCGCCAGCAGCCAAGCCCCCAGAGCGGGACTGAACACCGGGGAGCTGTTTTTT	CASSQAPRAGLNTGELFF
TRBV14	.	.	TRBJ1-3	TGTGCCAGCAGCCAAGACAGAGGAAACACCATATATTTT	CASSQDRGNTIYF
TRBV4-3	.	.	TRBJ2-2	TGCGCCAGCAGCCAAGTGGGACTCAGGGCCGGGGAGCTGTTTTTT	CASSQVGLRAGELFF
TRBV2	.	.	TRBJ1-6	TGTGCCAGCAGTGTCCGGGACAATCCTCACTTT	CASSVRDNPHF
TRBV27	.	.	TRBJ1-2	TGTGCCAGCAGTCGGGGGGACGGGTATGGCTACACCTTC	CASSRGDGYGYTF
TRBV29-1	.	.	TRBJ2-3	TGCAGCGTCACCCTAGGGGTGTCCACAGATACGCAGTATTTT	CSVTLGVSTDTQYF
TRBV30	.	.	TRBJ1-6	TGTGCCTGGAGTGTGAGGGTGGACCGGGGCTCGACGAATTCACCCCTCCACTTT	CAWSVRVDRGSTNSPLHF
TRBV5-1	.	TRBD1	TRBJ1-1	TGCGCCAGCTCATGGACAGGCGGCACTGAAGCTTTCTTT	CASSWTGGTEAFF
TRBV7-2	.	TRBD2	TRBJ2-2	TGTGCCAGCAGCTTAGGCAGCGGGGGGGCCTGGAGGGGCACCGGGGAGCTGTTTTTT	CASSLGSGGAWRGTGELFF
TRBV30	.	.	TRBJ1-1	TGTGCCTGGAGTGTACGAGTGAACACTGAAGCTTTCTTT	CAWSVRVNTEAFF
TRBV7-9	few	.	TRBJ2-7	TGTGCCAGCAGCCCTCCAGGGGATGGCTACGAGCAGTACTTC	CASSPPGDGYEQYF
TRBV7-3	.	.	TRBJ1-4	TGTGCCAGCAGCTTATCAGCAGGTGGGGAACTGTTTTTT	CASSLSAGGELFF
TRBV2	once	TRBD1	TRBJ2-2	TGTGCCAGCCAGAGTGAGACAGGGGTAAGAAGCACCGGGGAGCTGTTTTTT	CASQSETGVRSTGELFF
TRBV4-3	.	.	TRBJ1-1	TGCGCCAGCAGCCAAAGCGTGCAGGGAAGCACTGAAGCTTTCTTT	CASSQSVQGSTEAFF